This T cell receptor beta chain was sequenced in a study of spatial heterogeneity in lung cancer. Study at large: An average of more than ten raw reads was observed per unique TCR and UMI combination.

Study-level points and caveats: Within tumors, counts of expanded alpha and beta TCRs tracked tumor mutation counts.

Every TCR cDNA molecule bore a unique molecular identifier. TCRdb called the 5' RACE reads again in MiXCR, with one record for every CDR3 protein. Seen here are about 8,400 distinct CDR3 sequences, approximately 8.2% observed once, and the top ten hold more than 4%. Comment on this clonotype: The antigen is unknown.

Indicated time point: sample taken at primary tumor resection. Looked up from germline, CDR1 is MDHEN and CDR2 is SYDVKM. With 4 bases removed from V and 8 bases from J, the gap between germline ends came to 6 bases. This CDR3 has 11 amino acids. The TCR originated in a male donor with early-stage non-small cell lung cancer. Sequencing was performed on lung tumor tissue, taken at surgery. The rearrangement links TRBV28 to TRBJ2-1; D uncertain. The CDR3 protein is CASSSSYEQFF. CDR3 bases: TGTGCCAGCAGTTCCTCTTATGAGCAGTTCTTC.